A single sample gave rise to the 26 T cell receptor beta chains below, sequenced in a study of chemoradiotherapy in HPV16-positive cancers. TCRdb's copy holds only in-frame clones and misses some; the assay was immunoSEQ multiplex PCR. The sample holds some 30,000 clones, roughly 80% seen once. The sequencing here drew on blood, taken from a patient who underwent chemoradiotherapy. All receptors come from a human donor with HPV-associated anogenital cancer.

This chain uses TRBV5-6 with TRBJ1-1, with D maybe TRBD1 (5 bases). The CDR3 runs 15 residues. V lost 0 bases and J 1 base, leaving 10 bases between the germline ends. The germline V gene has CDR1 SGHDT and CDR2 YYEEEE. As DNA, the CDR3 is TGTGCCAGCAGCTTGGGACGGGGGTGGAACACTGAAGCTTTCTTT. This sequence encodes CASSLGRGWNTEAFF.

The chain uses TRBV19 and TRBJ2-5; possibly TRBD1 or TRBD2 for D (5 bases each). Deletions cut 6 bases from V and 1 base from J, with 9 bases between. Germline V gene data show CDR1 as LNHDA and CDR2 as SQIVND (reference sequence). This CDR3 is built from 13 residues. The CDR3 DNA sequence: TGTGCCAGTAGCGACAGCGGCCAAGAGACCCAGTACTTC. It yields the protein CASSDSGQETQYF.

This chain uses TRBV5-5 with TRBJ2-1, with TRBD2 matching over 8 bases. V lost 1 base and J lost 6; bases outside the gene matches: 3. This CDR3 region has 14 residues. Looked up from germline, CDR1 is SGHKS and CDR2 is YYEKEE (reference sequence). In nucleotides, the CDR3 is TGTGCCAGCAGCTTGTCCCTAGCGGGCAATGAGCAGTTCTTC. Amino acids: CASSLSLAGNEQFF. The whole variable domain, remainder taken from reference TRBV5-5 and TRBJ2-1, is DAGVTQSPTHLIKTRGQQVTLRCSPISGHKSVSWYQQVLGQGPQFIFQYYEKEERGRGNFPDRFSARQFPNYSSELNVNALLLGDSALYLCASSLSLAGNEQFFGPGTRLTVL.

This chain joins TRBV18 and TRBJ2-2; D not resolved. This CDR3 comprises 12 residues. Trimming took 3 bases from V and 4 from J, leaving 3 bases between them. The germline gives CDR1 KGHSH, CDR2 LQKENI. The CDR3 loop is CASSPITGELFF. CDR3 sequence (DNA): TGTGCCAGCTCACCTATCACCGGGGAGCTGTTTTTT.

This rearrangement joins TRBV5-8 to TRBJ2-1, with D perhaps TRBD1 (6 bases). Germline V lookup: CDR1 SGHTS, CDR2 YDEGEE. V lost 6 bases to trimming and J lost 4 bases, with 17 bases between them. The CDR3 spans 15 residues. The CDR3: CASTPWGQGYNEQFF. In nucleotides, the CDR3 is TGTGCCAGCACCCCCTGGGGGCAGGGGTACAATGAGCAGTTCTTC.

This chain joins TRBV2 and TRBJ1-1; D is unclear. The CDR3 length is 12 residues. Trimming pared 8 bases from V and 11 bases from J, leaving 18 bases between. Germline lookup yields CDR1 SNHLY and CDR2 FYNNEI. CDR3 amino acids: CASGARSVRAFF. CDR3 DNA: TGTGCCAGCGGCGCCAGGTCGGTACGGGCTTTCTTT.

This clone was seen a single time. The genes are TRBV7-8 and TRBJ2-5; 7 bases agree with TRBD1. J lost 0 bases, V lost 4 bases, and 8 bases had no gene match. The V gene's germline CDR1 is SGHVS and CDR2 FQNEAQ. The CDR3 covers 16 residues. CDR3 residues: CASSSHRGTNQETQYF. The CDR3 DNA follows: TGTGCCAGCAGCTCCCACAGGGGCACCAACCAAGAGACCCAGTACTTC.

The CDR3 sequence is CASSLRDRENYTF. DNA of the CDR3: TGCGCCAGCAGCTTACGGGACAGGGAAAACTACACCTTC. V gene TRBV5-1 combines with J gene TRBJ1-2; 9 bases are a match to TRBD1. This CDR3 is 13 amino acids long. V trimming: 2 bases; J trimming: 10 bases; junction bases outside the gene matches: 6. Germline loops: CDR1 SGHRS, CDR2 YFSETQ.

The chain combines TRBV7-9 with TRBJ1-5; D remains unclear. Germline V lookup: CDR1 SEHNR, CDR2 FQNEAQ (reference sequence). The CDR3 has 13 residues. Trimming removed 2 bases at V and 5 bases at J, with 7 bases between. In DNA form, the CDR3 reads TGTGCCAGCAGCTTAACAGCTGATCAGCCCCAGCATTTT. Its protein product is CASSLTADQPQHF.

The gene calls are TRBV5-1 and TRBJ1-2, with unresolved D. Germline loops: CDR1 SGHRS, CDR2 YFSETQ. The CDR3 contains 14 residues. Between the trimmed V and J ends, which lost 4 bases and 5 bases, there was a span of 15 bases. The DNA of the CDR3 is TGCGCCAGCAGCCCGGACGGGTCCGGTTATGGCTACACCTTC. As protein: CASSPDGSGYGYTF. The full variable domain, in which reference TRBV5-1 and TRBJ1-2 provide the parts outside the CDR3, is KAGVTQTPRYLIKTRGQQVTLSCSPISGHRSVSWYQQTPGQGLQFLFEYFSETQRNKGNFPGRFSGRQFSNSRSEMNVSTLELGDSALYLCASSPDGSGYGYTFGSGTRLTVV.

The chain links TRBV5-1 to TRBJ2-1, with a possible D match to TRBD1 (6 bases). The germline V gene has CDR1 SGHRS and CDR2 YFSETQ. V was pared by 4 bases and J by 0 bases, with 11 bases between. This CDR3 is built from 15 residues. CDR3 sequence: CASSIGGGSYNEQFF. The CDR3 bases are TGCGCCAGCAGCATTGGGGGCGGCTCCTACAATGAGCAGTTCTTC.

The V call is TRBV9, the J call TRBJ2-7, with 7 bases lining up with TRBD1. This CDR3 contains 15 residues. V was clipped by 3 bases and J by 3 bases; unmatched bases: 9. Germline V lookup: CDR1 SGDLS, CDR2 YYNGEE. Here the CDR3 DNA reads TGTGCCAGCAGCGACCCCTGGACAGGACACTACGAGCAGTACGTC. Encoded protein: CASSDPWTGHYEQYV.

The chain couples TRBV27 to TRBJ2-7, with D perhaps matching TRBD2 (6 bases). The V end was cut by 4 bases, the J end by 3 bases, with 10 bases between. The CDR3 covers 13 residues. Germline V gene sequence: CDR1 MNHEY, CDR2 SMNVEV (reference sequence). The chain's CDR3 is CASSSGTGYEQYF. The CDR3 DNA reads TGTGCCAGCAGTTCAGGGACTGGCTACGAGCAGTACTTC.

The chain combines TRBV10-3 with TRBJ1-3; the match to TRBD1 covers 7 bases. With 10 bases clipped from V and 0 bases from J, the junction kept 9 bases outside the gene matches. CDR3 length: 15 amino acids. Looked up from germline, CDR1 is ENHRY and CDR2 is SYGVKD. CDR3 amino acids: CATRPTGNSGNTIYF. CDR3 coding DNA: TGTGCCACCAGGCCGACAGGGAACTCTGGAAACACCATATATTTT.

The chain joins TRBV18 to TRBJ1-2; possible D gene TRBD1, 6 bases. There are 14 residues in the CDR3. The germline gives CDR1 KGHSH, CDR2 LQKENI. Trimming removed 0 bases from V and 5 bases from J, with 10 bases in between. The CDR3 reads CASSPPGTSYGYTF. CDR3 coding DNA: TGTGCCAGCTCACCACCCGGGACATCGTATGGCTACACCTTC.

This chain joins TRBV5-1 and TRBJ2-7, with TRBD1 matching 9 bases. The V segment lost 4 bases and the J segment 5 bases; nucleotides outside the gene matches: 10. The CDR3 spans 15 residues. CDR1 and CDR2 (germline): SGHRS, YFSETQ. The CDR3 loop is CASSLRTGEYNEQYF. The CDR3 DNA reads TGCGCCAGCAGCCTAAGGACAGGGGAGTATAACGAGCAGTACTTC.

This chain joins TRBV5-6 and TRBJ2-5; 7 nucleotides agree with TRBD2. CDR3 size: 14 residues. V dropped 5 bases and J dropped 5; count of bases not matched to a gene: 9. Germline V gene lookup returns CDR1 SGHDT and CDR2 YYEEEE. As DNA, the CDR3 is TGTGCCAGCAGTGGCCCGGGACTAATGGAGACCCAGTACTTC. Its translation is CASSGPGLMETQYF.

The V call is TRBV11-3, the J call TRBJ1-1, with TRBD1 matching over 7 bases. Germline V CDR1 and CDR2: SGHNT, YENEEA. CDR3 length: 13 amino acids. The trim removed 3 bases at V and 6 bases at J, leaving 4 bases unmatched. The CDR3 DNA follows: TGTGCCAGCAGCTTTGAGGGGGCCTCTGAAGCTTTCTTT. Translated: CASSFEGASEAFF.

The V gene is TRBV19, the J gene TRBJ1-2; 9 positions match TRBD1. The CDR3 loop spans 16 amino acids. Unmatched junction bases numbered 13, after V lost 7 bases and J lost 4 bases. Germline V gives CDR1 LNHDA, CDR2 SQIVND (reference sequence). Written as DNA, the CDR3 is TGTGCCAGTATCGCAACTCGGACAGGGGCCCCCTATGGCTACACCTTC. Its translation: CASIATRTGAPYGYTF.

The CDR3 protein is CASSLADRSSGANVLTF. The CDR3 nucleotides read TGTGCCAGCAGCTTAGCGGATAGGAGCTCTGGGGCCAACGTCCTGACTTTC. V usage is TRBV11-2 and J usage is TRBJ2-6; no firm D call. Between the trimmed V and J ends, which lost 1 base and 0 bases, there was a span of 10 bases. The CDR3 has 17 residues. Germline values: CDR1 SGHAT, CDR2 FQNNGV. Together with reference TRBV11-2 and TRBJ2-6, the CDR3 gives the full variable domain: EAGVAQSPRYKIIEKRQSVAFWCNPISGHATLYWYQQILGQGPKLLIQFQNNGVVDDSQLPKDRFSAERLKGVDSTLKIQPAKLEDSAVYLCASSLADRSSGANVLTFGAGSRLTVL.

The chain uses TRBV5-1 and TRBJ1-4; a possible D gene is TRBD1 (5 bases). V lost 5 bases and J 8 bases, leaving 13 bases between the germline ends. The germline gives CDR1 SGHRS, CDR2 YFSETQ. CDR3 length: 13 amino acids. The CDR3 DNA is TGCGCCAGCAGAGACGCTGGGGGGGAAAAACTGTTTTTT. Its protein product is CASRDAGGEKLFF.

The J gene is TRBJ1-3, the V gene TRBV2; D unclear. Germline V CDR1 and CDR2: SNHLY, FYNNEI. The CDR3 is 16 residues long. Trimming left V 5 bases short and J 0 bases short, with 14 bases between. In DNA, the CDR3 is TGTGCCAGCAGTTTTTTTTCTCCCGGCTCTGGAAACACCATATATTTT. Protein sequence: CASSFFSPGSGNTIYF.

This CDR3 reads CASSYGQRTGNTIYF. DNA of the CDR3: TGTGCCAGCAGTTATGGACAGCGAACTGGAAACACCATATATTTT. The chain has TRBV6-6 and TRBJ1-3; D is possibly TRBD1 (6 bases). This CDR3 spans 15 amino acids. The V and J ends lost 3 bases and 2 bases respectively, with 11 bases between them. Germline-derived CDR1 and CDR2 are MNHNY and SVGAGI (reference sequence).

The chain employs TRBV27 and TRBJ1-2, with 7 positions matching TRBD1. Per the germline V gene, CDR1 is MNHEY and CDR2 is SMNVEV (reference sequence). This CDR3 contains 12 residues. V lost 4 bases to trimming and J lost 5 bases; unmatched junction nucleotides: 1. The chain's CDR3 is CASSSTGYGYTF. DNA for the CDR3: TGTGCCAGCAGTTCGACAGGGTATGGCTACACCTTC.

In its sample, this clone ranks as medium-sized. CDR3 DNA sequence: TGTGCCAGCAGTGATACCTTGCGGATAGATGGCTACACCTTC. It is translated as CASSDTLRIDGYTF. V is TRBV6-1 and J is TRBJ1-2; D gene uncertain. Trimming stripped 3 bases from V and 6 bases from J, with 14 bases between. The CDR3 sequence is 14 residues long. Germline-derived CDR1 and CDR2 are MNHNS and SASEGT.

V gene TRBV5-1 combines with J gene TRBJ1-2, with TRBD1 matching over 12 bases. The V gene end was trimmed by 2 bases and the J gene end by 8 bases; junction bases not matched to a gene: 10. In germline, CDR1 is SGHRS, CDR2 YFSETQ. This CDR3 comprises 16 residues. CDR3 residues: CASSFGGTGGAEGYTF. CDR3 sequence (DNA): TGCGCCAGCAGCTTCGGGGGGACAGGGGGCGCCGAAGGCTACACCTTC.